The entry that follows covers one TCR beta chain sequence. Antigen: not known. Generated by immunoSEQ multiplex PCR, the TCRdb table keeps only in-frame clones and is missing some. The sample lists about 2.4 million clones; over 85% were seen once. The data belong to a study of shared clonotypes between healthy human individuals. The CDR3 runs to 15 residues. The study's findings and limits: Sequencing depth was predicted to influence how clonotypes are shared among donors.

This TCR derives from a man between 18 and 35 years old in good health. Some clones in this sample may be carry-over from other donors' samples. The sample consisted of naive CD4+ T cells from PBMCs. Regarding subset: CD45RA+ positively selected. V and J are TRBV21-1 and TRBJ1-2; the table names TRBD1, a call not compared with the DNA. TRBV21-1 corresponds to a pseudogene. The CDR3 DNA follows: TGTGCCAGCACTACAGGGACAGGGGATCACTATGGCTACACCTTC. As protein: CASTTGTGDHYGYTF.